This TCR beta chain was sequenced during a study of cytomegalovirus exposure and HLA in healthy donors. Broader study findings: When analyzed later, a missense DCLRE1C variant was found to be linked to TCR beta V- and J-gene trimming. The majority of TCR sequences were rare, yet some public TCRs appeared in many donors. Information on immune exposure was restricted to one variable (CMV serostatus).

Primers for the PCR totalled 60 Vbeta and 13 Jbeta. Sequencing was performed with immunoSEQ multiplex PCR; in TCRdb, only in-frame clones are kept and a portion is missing. The sample shows 70,000 to 80,000 clones, approximately 72% of them seen only once. The ends were cut back, 3 bases at V and 8 bases at J, with 19 bases in the middle. This CDR3 has 16 amino acids. The germline V gene has CDR1 LNHDA and CDR2 SQIVND (reference sequence). As for this clone: Its target is not known.

The chain employs TRBV19 and TRBJ1-4; D uncertain. This TCR came from a woman in her thirties or forties in good health and CMV-seropositive. Sequenced material: PBMCs. CDR3 region: CASSIGNSGGREKLFF. The CDR3 DNA sequence: TGTGCCAGTAGTATTGGAAACAGCGGCGGACGGGAAAAACTGTTTTTT.